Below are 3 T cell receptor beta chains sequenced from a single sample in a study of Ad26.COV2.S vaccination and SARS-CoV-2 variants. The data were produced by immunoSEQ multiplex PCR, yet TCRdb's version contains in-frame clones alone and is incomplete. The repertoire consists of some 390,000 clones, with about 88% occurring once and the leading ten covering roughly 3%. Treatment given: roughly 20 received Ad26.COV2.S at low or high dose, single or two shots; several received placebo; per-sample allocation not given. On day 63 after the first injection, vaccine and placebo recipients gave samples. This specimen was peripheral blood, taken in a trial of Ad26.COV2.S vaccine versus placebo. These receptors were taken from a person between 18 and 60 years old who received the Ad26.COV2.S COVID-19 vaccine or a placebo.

In DNA, the CDR3 is TGTGCCAGCAGCCAAGACGCGTTTGGGGAGCTGTTTTTT. Translation gives CASSQDAFGELFF. The chain links TRBV3-1 (or the pseudogene TRBV3-2) to TRBJ2-2; no clear D. Germline CDR1 reads LGHDT; CDR2 reads YNNKEL (reference sequence). The length of the CDR3 is 13 residues. The ends were cut back, 0 bases at V and 8 bases at J, with 7 bases in the middle.

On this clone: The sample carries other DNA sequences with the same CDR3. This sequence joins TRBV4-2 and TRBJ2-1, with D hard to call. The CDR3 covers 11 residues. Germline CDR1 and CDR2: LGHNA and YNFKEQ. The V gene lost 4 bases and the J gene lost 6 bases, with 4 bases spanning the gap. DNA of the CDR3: TGTGCCAGCAGCCTGGGCAATGAGCAGTTCTTC. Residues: CASSLGNEQFF.

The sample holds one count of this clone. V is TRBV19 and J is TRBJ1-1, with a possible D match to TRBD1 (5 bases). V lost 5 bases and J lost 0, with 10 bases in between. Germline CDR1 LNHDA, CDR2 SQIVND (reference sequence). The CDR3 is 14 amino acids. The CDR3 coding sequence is TGTGCCAGTAGTCAAACAGGCATGAACACTGAAGCTTTCTTT. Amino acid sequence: CASSQTGMNTEAFF.